This passage covers 19 T cell receptor beta chains from one sample sequenced in a study of shared clonotypes between healthy human individuals. Produced via immunoSEQ multiplex PCR; TCRdb's table is partial and in-frame only. The sample has around 2.5 million clones, 93% seen once. The specimen sequenced was naive CD4+ T cells from PBMCs. The subset here: CD45RA+ positively selected. The receptors here all came from a man aged 18 to 35 in good health. Some clones in this sample may be carry-over from other donors' samples.

The chain combines TRBV6-6 with TRBJ2-7, with D maybe TRBD2 (6 bases). Germline values: CDR1 MNHNY, CDR2 SVGAGI (reference sequence). The V and J ends lost 0 bases and 4 bases respectively, with 13 bases between them. The CDR3 contains 15 residues. The CDR3 DNA reads TGTGCCAGCAGTTACTCGATAGGAGGGATGTACGAGCAGTACTTC. This sequence encodes CASSYSIGGMYEQYF.

This chain joins TRBV7-2 and TRBJ2-7; D is tentatively TRBD1 or TRBD2 (5 bases each). Germline CDR1 and CDR2: SGHTA and FQGNSA. The ends were cut back, 5 bases at V and 1 base at J, with 21 bases in the middle. The CDR3 contains 17 residues. CDR3 amino acids: CASSLTPGRPKSYEQYF. CDR3 DNA sequence: TGTGCCAGCAGCCTCACTCCGGGACGCCCAAAGTCCTACGAGCAGTACTTC.

This chain joins TRBV4-1 and TRBJ2-7, with D perhaps TRBD1 or TRBD2 (5 bases each). V lost 1 base and J lost 2, with 15 bases in between. This CDR3 spans 16 amino acids. CDR1 is MGHRA, CDR2 YSYEKL, per germline. The chain's CDR3 is CASSQGSGTSAYEQYF. The CDR3 region has the DNA TGCGCCAGCAGCCAAGGATCCGGGACCTCGGCCTACGAGCAGTACTTC.

The V and J genes are TRBV29-1 and TRBJ1-3; 8 bases match TRBD1. This CDR3 region has 18 residues. Germline CDR1 reads SQVTM; CDR2 reads ANQGSEA. Losses at the gene ends were 0 bases for V and 0 bases for J; bases not matched to a gene: 10. Here the CDR3 reads CSVEDRRTGNPSGNTIYF. The CDR3, as DNA: TGCAGCGTTGAAGATCGTCGGACAGGGAACCCCTCTGGAAACACCATATATTTT. Variable domain in full (rest from reference TRBV29-1 and TRBJ1-3): SAVISQKPSRDICQRGTSLTIQCQVDSQVTMMFWYRQQPGQSLTLIATANQGSEATYESGFVIDKFPISRPNLTFSTLTVSNMSPEDSSIYLCSVEDRRTGNPSGNTIYFGEGSWLTVV.

This chain joins TRBV11-3 and TRBJ2-1, with D perhaps matching TRBD2 (7 bases). V was pared by 4 bases and J by 5 bases, with 15 bases between. CDR1 and CDR2 (germline): SGHNT, YENEEA. The CDR3 has 15 residues. CDR3 in DNA: TGTGCCAGCAGCTCCGGGGGCAGCGGGAACAATGAGCAGTTCTTC. Protein product: CASSSGGSGNNEQFF.

The chain carries TRBV2 and TRBJ1-3; tentatively, D is TRBD1 (6 bases). Germline loops: CDR1 SNHLY, CDR2 FYNNEI. This CDR3 is built from 18 residues. The V end was cut by 3 bases, the J end by 0 bases, with 18 bases between. CDR3 in amino acids: CASSDGTRTPYSGNTIYF. CDR3 sequence (DNA): TGTGCCAGCAGTGACGGGACAAGAACTCCATACTCTGGAAACACCATATATTTT.

The chain carries TRBV14 and TRBJ2-7, with D tentatively TRBD2 (6 bases). Germline lookup yields CDR1 SGHDN and CDR2 FVKESK. With 1 base removed from V and 4 bases from J, the gap between germline ends came to 14 bases. This CDR3 has 15 residues. The CDR3 spells CASSQVGGRTYEQYF. Here the CDR3 DNA reads TGTGCCAGCAGCCAAGTCGGGGGAAGAACTTACGAGCAGTACTTC.

This chain uses TRBV29-1 with TRBJ2-7, with unresolved D. V lost 5 bases to trimming and J lost 4 bases, with 15 bases between them. The germline gives CDR1 SQVTM, CDR2 ANQGSEA. The CDR3 is 13 residues long. The CDR3 sequence: CSVKTLAAYEQYF. CDR3 coding DNA: TGCAGCGTTAAAACCCTTGCGGCGTACGAGCAGTACTTC.

This chain links TRBV5-5 with TRBJ2-7, with D unresolved. Looked up from germline, CDR1 is SGHKS and CDR2 is YYEKEE (reference sequence). V gave up 2 bases and J gave up 1 base, with 10 bases separating them. The CDR3 is 14 amino acids. The CDR3 bases are TGTGCCAGCAGCTTCGAGTCCTGGTCCTACGAGCAGTACTTC. Protein product: CASSFESWSYEQYF.

This clone was seen only once. The same CDR3 also results from other DNA sequences found in this sample. The CDR3 DNA reads as TGTGCCAGCAGTCAAGGGACTAGCGGGAGCTACGAGCAGTACTTC. Translation: CASSQGTSGSYEQYF. J is TRBJ2-7 and V is TRBV6-1; 14 nucleotides agree with TRBD2. The CDR3 runs 15 residues. Germline V lookup: CDR1 MNHNS, CDR2 SASEGT. Trimming cost V 5 bases and J 3 bases; bases outside gene matches: 3.

In the case of this clone: Other DNA sequences from this sample encode an identical CDR3 as well. This chain uses TRBV2 with TRBJ2-7, with TRBD1 identical over 8 bases. Per germline, CDR1 SNHLY and CDR2 FYNNEI. The CDR3 has 14 residues. The ends lost 4 bases at V and 4 bases at J; junction bases unmatched: 6. The CDR3 sequence: CASSAGTGVYEQYF. In DNA, the CDR3 is TGTGCCAGCAGTGCGGGGACAGGAGTTTACGAGCAGTACTTC.

The rearrangement joins TRBV2 to TRBJ1-5, with D possibly being TRBD1 (6 bases). Trimming left V 3 bases short and J 9 bases short, with 12 bases between. The germline CDR1 and CDR2 sequences are SNHLY and FYNNEI. This CDR3 has 13 amino acids. The CDR3 bases are TGTGCCAGCAGTGATGGAGGGGGGGGGCCCCAGCATTTT. Translation gives CASSDGGGGPQHF. The full variable domain, in which reference TRBV2 and TRBJ1-5 provide the parts outside the CDR3, is EPEVTQTPSHQVTQMGQEVILRCVPISNHLYFYWYRQILGQKVEFLVSFYNNEISEKSEIFDDQFSVERPDGSNFTLKIRSTKLEDSAMYFCASSDGGGGPQHFGDGTRLSIL.

As for this clone: Germline is not matched at one junction end, which may reflect a read error. This chain joins TRBV6-6 and TRBJ2-3; 15 bases are a match to TRBD2. The length of the CDR3 is 16 residues. Germline assignment: CDR1 MNHNY and CDR2 SVGAGI (reference sequence). The CDR3 coding sequence is TGTGCCAGCGGTTACCCGGGACTAGCGGGAGGAGATACGCAGTATTTT. Residues: CASGYPGLAGGDTQYF.

V usage is TRBV7-6 and J usage is TRBJ1-2, with D possibly being TRBD1 (5 bases). Looked up from germline, CDR1 is SGHVS and CDR2 is FNYEAQ. The CDR3 consists of 14 residues. V gave up 4 bases and J gave up 5 bases, with 14 bases separating them. The CDR3 nucleotides read TGTGCCAGCAGCTCCGGAGGGGCAGAGTATGGCTACACCTTC. Its translation: CASSSGGAEYGYTF.

For the CDR3, the DNA is TGCGCCAGCAGCTTACAACAGGGCGCTGAAAAACTGTTTTTT. Translating it yields CASSLQQGAEKLFF. The V call is TRBV5-1, the J call TRBJ1-4; weak D call: TRBD1 (6 bases). Trimming removed 2 bases at V and 7 bases at J, with 12 bases between. This CDR3 is built from 14 residues. The germline V gene has CDR1 SGHRS and CDR2 YFSETQ.

The chain couples TRBV10-2 to TRBJ2-5; 7 nucleotides line up with TRBD2. With V trimmed by 6 bases and J by 2 bases, 9 bases remained unmatched. Germline CDR1 and CDR2: WSHSY and SAAADI. The CDR3 loop spans 15 amino acids. Here the CDR3 DNA reads TGCGCCAGCAGCCTAGAAGGGACTACGCAAGAGACCCAGTACTTC. Translating it yields CASSLEGTTQETQYF.

V and J are TRBV11-2 and TRBJ2-2; 8 bases line up with TRBD1. Germline CDR1 reads SGHAT; CDR2 reads FQNNGV. This CDR3 region has 15 residues. Trimming took 3 bases from V and 7 from J; bases not matched to a gene: 7. CDR3 nucleotides: TGTGCCAGCAGCTTCCCAGGGGGCCGTCACGGGGAGCTGTTTTTT. It translates to CASSFPGGRHGELFF.

This chain links TRBV7-3 with TRBJ2-6, with TRBD1 identical over 11 bases. Germline values: CDR1 SGHTA, CDR2 FQGTGA. After removal of 1 base from V and 2 bases from J, the junction contained 4 bases not matched to a gene. This CDR3 spans 18 amino acids. CDR3 residues: CASSLNGQGAAGANVLTF. The DNA of the CDR3 is TGTGCCAGCAGCTTAAATGGACAGGGGGCGGCTGGGGCCAACGTCCTGACTTTC. Variable domain in full (rest from reference TRBV7-3 and TRBJ2-6): GAGVSQTPSNKVTEKGKYVELRCDPISGHTALYWYRQSLGQGPEFLIYFQGTGAADDSGLPNDRFFAVRPEGSVSTLKIQRTERGDSAVYLCASSLNGQGAAGANVLTFGAGSRLTVL.

As for this clone: Different DNA sequences within this sample yield the same CDR3. The genes are TRBV6-5 and TRBJ2-7; D perhaps matches TRBD1 (6 bases). In germline, CDR1 is MNHEY, CDR2 SVGAGI. CDR3 length: 13 amino acids. The V end was cut by 2 bases, the J end by 3 bases, with 8 bases between. The CDR3 loop reads CASSYLRGYEQYF. The CDR3 region has the DNA TGTGCCAGCAGTTACCTCAGGGGCTACGAGCAGTACTTC.